This T cell receptor (beta chain) appears in the sequencing data of a study of Graves' ophthalmopathy and Graves' hyperthyroidism. Donors with ophthalmopathy: moderate-to-severe activity, CAS ≥3, NOSPECS ≥4, duration under 3 months. Clinical symptoms, serum thyroxine, TRAb, thyroid ultrasound and orbital computed tomography determined diagnosis. Researchers took RNA transcripts and amplified TCR beta CDR3 regions from them. A first-round RT-PCR used HTBI primers, followed by a second-round multiplex PCR. TCRdb itself ran the multiplex PCR reads through MiXCR, one entry per CDR3 protein. The data show approximately 700,000 distinct CDR3 sequences, over 40% seen once. Between the trimmed V and J ends, which lost 5 bases and 1 base, there was a span of 9 bases. The CDR3 spans 13 residues. The germline gives CDR1 SGHTA, CDR2 FQGNSA. This clonotype was detected only a few times. What it binds is not known.

Study-level results: With almost 90% sensitivity and more than 75% specificity, a 13-signature model separated ophthalmopathy from stable hyperthyroidism. The model's ophthalmopathy progression predictions had approximately 71% sensitivity and 72% to 80% specificity.

The sample taken for sequencing was peripheral blood. The rearrangement links TRBV7-2 to TRBJ2-7; D gene uncertain. The receptor was isolated from an adult man with Graves' ophthalmopathy. The CDR3 sequence: CASSPPFSYEQYF. The CDR3 nucleotides are TGTGCCAGCAGCCCCCCGTTTTCCTACGAGCAGTACTTC.